This T cell receptor beta chain was retrieved from a study of cytomegalovirus exposure and HLA in healthy donors. Findings of the study overall: According to the study, some 160 TCR beta chains were cytomegalovirus-associated. Despite most TCR sequences being rare, some public TCRs occurred in many donors. A few chains linked to CMV were shown in vitro to be specific for CMV antigens.

Profiled with immunoSEQ multiplex PCR; TCRdb holds only in-frame clones, not every one. The sample has under 250,000 clones, 70% to 90% seen once. V was clipped by 5 bases and J by 4 bases, with 11 bases between them. This CDR3 is 13 amino acids long. The germline V gene encodes CDR1 KGHSH and CDR2 LQKENI. About this clone: Its antigen remains unknown.

Sequencing input: PBMCs. This chain connects TRBV18 to TRBJ1-1; perhaps TRBD1 as D (6 bases). The TCR comes from a woman under 30 in good health and CMV-seronegative. CDR3 nucleotides: TGTGCCAGCTCATTCCAAGGGGGCACTGAAGCTTTCTTT. Residues: CASSFQGGTEAFF.